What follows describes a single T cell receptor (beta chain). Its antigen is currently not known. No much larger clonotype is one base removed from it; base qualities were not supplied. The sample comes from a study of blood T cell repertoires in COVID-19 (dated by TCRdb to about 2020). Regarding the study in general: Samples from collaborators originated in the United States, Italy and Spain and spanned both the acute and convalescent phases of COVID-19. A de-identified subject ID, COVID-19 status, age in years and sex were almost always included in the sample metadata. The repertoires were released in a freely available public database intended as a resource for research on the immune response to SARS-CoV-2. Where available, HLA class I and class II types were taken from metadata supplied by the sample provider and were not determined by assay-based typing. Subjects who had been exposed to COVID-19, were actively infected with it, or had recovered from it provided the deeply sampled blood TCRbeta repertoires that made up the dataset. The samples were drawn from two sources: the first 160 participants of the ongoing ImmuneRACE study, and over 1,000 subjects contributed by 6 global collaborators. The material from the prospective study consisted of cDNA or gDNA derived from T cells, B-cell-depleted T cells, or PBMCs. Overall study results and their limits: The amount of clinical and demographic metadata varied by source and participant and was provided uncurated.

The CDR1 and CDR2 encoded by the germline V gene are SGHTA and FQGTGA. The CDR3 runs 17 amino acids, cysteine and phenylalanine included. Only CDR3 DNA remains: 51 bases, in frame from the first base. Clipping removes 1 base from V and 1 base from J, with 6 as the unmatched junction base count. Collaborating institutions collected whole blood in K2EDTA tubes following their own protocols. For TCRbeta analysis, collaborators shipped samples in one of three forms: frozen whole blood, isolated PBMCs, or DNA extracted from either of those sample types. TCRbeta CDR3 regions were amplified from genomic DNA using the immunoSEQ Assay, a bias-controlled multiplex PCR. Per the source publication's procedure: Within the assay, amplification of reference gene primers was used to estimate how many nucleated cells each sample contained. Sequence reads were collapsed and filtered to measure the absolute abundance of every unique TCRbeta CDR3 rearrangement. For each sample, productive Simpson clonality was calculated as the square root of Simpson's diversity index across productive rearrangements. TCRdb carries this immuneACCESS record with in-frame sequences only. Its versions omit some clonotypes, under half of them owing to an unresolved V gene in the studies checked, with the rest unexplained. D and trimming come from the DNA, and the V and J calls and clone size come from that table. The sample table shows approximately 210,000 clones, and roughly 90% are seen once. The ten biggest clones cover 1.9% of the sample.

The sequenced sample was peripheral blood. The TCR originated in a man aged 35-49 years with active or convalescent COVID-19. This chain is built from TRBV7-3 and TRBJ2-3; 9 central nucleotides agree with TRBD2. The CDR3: CASSLSGLAGGTDTQYF. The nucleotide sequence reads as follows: TGTGCCAGCAGCTTAAGCGGTTTAGCGGGGGGCACAGATACGCAGTATTTT. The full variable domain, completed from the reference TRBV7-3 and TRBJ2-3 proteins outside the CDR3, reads GAGVSQTPSNKVTEKGKYVELRCDPISGHTALYWYRQSLGQGPEFLIYFQGTGAADDSGLPNDRFFAVRPEGSVSTLKIQRTERGDSAVYLCASSLSGLAGGTDTQYFGPGTRLTVL.